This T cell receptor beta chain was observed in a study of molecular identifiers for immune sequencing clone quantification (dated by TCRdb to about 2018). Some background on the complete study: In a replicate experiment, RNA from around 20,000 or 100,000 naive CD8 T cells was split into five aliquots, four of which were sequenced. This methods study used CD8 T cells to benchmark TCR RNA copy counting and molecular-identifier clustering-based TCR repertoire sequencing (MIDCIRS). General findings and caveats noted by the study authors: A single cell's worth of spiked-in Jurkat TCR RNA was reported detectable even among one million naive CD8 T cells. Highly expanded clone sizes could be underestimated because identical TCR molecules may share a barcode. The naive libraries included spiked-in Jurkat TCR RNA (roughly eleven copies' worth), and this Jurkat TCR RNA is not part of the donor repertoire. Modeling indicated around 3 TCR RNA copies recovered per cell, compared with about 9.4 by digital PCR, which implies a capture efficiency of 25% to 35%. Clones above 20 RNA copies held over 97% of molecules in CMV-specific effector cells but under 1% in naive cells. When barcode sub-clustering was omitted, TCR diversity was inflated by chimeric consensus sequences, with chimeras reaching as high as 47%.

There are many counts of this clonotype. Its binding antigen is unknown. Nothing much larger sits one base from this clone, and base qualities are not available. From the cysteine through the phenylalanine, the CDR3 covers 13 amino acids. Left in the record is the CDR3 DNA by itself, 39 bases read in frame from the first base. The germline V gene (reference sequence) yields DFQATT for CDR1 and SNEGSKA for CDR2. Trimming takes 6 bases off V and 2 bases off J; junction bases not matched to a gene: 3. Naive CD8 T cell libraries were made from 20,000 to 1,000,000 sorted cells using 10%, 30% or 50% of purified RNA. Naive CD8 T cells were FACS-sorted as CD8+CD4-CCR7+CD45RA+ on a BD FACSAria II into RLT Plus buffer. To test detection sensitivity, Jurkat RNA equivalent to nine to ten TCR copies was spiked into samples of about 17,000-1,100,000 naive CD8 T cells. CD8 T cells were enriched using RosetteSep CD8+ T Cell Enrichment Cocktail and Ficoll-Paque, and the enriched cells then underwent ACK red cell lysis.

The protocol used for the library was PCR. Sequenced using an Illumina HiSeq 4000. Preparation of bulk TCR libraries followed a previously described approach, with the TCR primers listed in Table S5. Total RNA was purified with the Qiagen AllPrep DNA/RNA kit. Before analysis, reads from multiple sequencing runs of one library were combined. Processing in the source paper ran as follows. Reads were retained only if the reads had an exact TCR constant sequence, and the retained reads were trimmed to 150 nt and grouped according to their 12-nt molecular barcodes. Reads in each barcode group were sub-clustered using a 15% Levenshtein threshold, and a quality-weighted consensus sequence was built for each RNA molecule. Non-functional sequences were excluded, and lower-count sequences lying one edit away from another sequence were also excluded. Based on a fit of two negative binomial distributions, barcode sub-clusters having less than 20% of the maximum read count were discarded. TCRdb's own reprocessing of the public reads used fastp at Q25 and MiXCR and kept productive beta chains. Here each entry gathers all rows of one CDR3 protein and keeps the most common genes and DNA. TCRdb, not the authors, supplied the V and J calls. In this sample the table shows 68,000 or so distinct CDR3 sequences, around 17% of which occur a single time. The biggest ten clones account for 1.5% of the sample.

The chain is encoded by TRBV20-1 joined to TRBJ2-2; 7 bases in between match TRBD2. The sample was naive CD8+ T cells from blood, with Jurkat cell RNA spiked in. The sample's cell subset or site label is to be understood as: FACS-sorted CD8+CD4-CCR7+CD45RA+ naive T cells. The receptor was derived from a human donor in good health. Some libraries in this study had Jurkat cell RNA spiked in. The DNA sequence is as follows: TGCAGTGCGAGGGACTACAACACCGGGGAGCTGTTTTTT. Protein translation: CSARDYNTGELFF.